This record looks at one T cell receptor (beta chain) sequence and its context. This CDR3 comprises 11 residues. Germline-derived CDR1 and CDR2 are GTSNPN and SVGIG (reference sequence). Trimming stripped 4 bases from V and 6 bases from J, with 10 bases between. The data derive from a study of shared clonotypes between healthy human individuals. The table came from immunoSEQ multiplex PCR; TCRdb's copy has only in-frame clones and leaves some out. Here the sample spans about 680,000 clones, approximately 75% being singletons. This clonotype was sampled from a woman in her twenties or thirties in good health. The chain links TRBV30 to TRBJ2-7, with D perhaps TRBD2 (6 bases). The specimen sequenced was memory CD4+ T cells sorted from blood. Subset given: CD45RA-negative fraction. The CDR3 protein is CAWKGGIEQYF. The DNA for the CDR3 is TGTGCCTGGAAGGGCGGGATCGAGCAGTACTTC.